The clone carrying this T cell receptor (beta chain) was seen only a few times. Its target is not known. V lost 0 bases and J 2 bases, leaving 3 bases between the germline ends. This CDR3 has 13 amino acids. CDR1 is SGHTA and CDR2 is FQGTGA in the germline V gene. The entry originates in a study of T-cell memory formation after mild COVID-19. TCRdb fed the 5' RACE reads into MiXCR, producing one record per CDR3 protein. This sample has 470,000 or so distinct CDR3 sequences, with around 27% found just once. Overall study results and limits: The CD4+ clones that contracted clustered mainly within CM and EM, and the CD8+ clones concentrated in EMRA.

The chain couples TRBV7-3 to TRBJ2-3; D gene unclear. Sequenced: PBMCs or a T cell subset sorted from them (not recorded which). The source of this sequence is an adult woman who had mild COVID-19 (a few samples of this study predate the infection). Cell type and time point are not known. This CDR3 is CASSLTDTDTQYF. In nucleotides, the CDR3 is TGTGCCAGCAGCTTAACAGACACAGATACGCAGTATTTT. The full variable domain, its missing parts supplied by reference TRBV7-3 and TRBJ2-3, is GAGVSQTPSNKVTEKGKYVELRCDPISGHTALYWYRQSLGQGPEFLIYFQGTGAADDSGLPNDRFFAVRPEGSVSTLKIQRTERGDSAVYLCASSLTDTDTQYFGPGTRLTVL.